This T cell receptor beta chain was recorded in a study of cytomegalovirus exposure and HLA in healthy donors. The study's findings and limits: The study designated 150 to 200 TCR beta chains cytomegalovirus-associated.

As for this clone: Its cognate antigen is unknown.

Sequencing used immunoSEQ multiplex PCR; TCRdb keeps in-frame clones, though not all of them. The repertoire has 47,000 or so clones, around nine tenths of them found once; the top ten carry over 1.1%. V lost 3 bases and J lost 0; bases outside the gene matches: 5. The CDR3 is 16 amino acids. Per the germline V gene, CDR1 is SQVTM and CDR2 is ANQGSEA. The gene calls are TRBV29-1 and TRBJ2-4; TRBD1 matches at 10 bases. The sequence was obtained from a young man in good health and CMV-seronegative. The sequenced sample consisted of PBMCs. CDR3 DNA sequence: TGCAGCGTTGAGATCCGGGACAGGGGAGCCAAAAACATTCAGTACTTC. Translated, it gives CSVEIRDRGAKNIQYF.